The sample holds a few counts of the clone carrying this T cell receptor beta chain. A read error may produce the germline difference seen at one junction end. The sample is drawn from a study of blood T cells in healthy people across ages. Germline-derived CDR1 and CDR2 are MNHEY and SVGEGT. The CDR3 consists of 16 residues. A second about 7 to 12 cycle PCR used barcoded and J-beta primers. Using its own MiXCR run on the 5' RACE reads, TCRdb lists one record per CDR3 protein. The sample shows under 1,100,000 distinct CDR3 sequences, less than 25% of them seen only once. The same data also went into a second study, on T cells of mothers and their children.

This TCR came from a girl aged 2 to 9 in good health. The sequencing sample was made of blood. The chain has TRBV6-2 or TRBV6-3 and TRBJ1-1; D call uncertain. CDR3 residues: CASSYSGVKENPEAFF. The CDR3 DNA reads TGTGCCAGCAGCTACTCGGGAGTAAAAGAAAATCCTGAAGCTTTCTTT.